The 11 T cell receptor beta chains reported below all come from one sample, sequenced in a study of blood T cells in healthy people across ages (dated by TCRdb to the mid-2010s). Library preparation employed 5' RACE. Instrument on record: Illumina HiSeq 2500. The second PCR ran for roughly 7 to 12 cycles and used a J-beta primer mix along with a sample-barcoded 5' primer. The raw public reads went through TCRdb reprocessing: fastp at Q25, MiXCR clone calling, in-frame beta chains kept. Entries that share a CDR3 protein sequence are merged under the most common genes and DNA. For this sample the table gives roughly 1,000,000 distinct CDR3 sequences, of which under 30% were detected only once. The ten top clones hold around 0.75% of the sample. This same sample was also part of a study on T cells of mothers and their children.

The sequenced material came from blood. These receptors were obtained from a girl aged 2 to 9 in good health.

This clonotype was seen more than once but under ten times. V gene TRBV19 combines with J gene TRBJ2-7, with D possibly being TRBD2 (6 bases). V shed 11 bases and J shed 1 base, with 24 bases lying between them. Germline V gene lookup returns CDR1 LNHDA and CDR2 SQIVND (reference sequence). This CDR3 comprises 16 residues. For the CDR3, the DNA is TGTGCCTGTTCCCCAGGAGGGGCACCTGGTTCCTACGAGCAGTACTTC. This gives the protein CACSPGGAPGSYEQYF.

V is TRBV28 and J is TRBJ2-7; D gene ambiguous. There are 11 residues in the CDR3. CDR1 and CDR2 from the germline V gene are MDHEN and SYDVKM. The germline V and J ends were trimmed by 6 bases and 4 bases, with 7 bases remaining between them. CDR3 sequence (DNA): TGTGCCAGCAGCAACCGATACGAGCAGTACTTC. Protein product: CASSNRYEQYF.

This clonotype has only one observation. Lacking the conserved final phenylalanine or tryptophan, this CDR3 likely reflects a read error. The chain recombines TRBV6-6 with TRBJ2-3, with D hard to call. The CDR3 is 13 amino acids. Germline V gene sequence: CDR1 MNHNY, CDR2 SVGAGI (reference sequence). Between the trimmed V and J ends, which lost 8 bases and 0 bases, there was a span of 9 bases. The CDR3 nucleotides read TGTGCCAGCGGTCTTTGGAGCACAGATACGCAGTATTGT. Translation gives CASGLWSTDTQYC.

This clonotype has ten or more counts. The chain uses TRBV3-1 and TRBJ2-1, with 7 bases aligning to TRBD2. This CDR3 has 16 amino acids. Trimming took 4 bases from V and 1 from J; bases not matched to a gene: 7. CDR1 and CDR2 from the germline V gene are LGHDT and YNNKEL (reference sequence). The CDR3 DNA is TGTGCCAGCAGCCCCAACCTAGCGGCTTCCTACAATGAGCAGTTCTTC. It translates to CASSPNLAASYNEQFF.

Only a few counts were recorded for this clonotype. The rearrangement joins TRBV4-1 to TRBJ1-1; no reliable D call. There are 15 residues in the CDR3. Trimming left V 0 bases short and J 3 bases short, with 11 bases between. Germline CDR1 is MGHRA and CDR2 is YSYEKL. CDR3 nucleotide sequence: TGCGCCAGCAGCCAAGATGCAGATCTGTACACTGAAGCTTTCTTT. This codes for CASSQDADLYTEAFF.

Only one count was recorded for this clonotype. The CDR3 DNA reads TGTGCCATCAACGGGAGTGGAGAGACCCAGTACTTC. Residues: CAINGSGETQYF. This chain links TRBV10-3 with TRBJ2-5; perhaps TRBD2 as D (6 bases). Deletions cut 7 bases from V and 4 bases from J, with 10 bases between. CDR1 is ENHRY, CDR2 SYGVKD, per germline. CDR3 length equals 12 residues.

The V and J genes are TRBV29-1 and TRBJ2-1; D is uncertain. The CDR3 consists of 14 residues. Trimming took off 4 bases at V and 2 bases at J, with 12 bases between the two ends. Germline values: CDR1 SQVTM, CDR2 ANQGSEA. For the CDR3, the DNA is TGCAGCGTTGTAAGTCCTGGACCCTACAATGAGCAGTTCTTC. It specifies CSVVSPGPYNEQFF.

This clonotype was counted only a few times. The chain joins TRBV20-1 to TRBJ2-7, with a tentative D call TRBD2 (6 bases). This CDR3 is built from 13 residues. V lost 6 bases, J lost 1 base, and 13 bases lay in between. Germline V gives CDR1 DFQATT, CDR2 SNEGSKA (reference sequence). DNA of the CDR3: TGCAGTGCCCTCCGGGACTGGTCCTACGAGCAGTACTTC. Amino acid sequence: CSALRDWSYEQYF.

This chain joins TRBV7-9 and TRBJ1-3; D is unresolved. Germline V CDR1 and CDR2: SEHNR, FQNEAQ (reference sequence). V lost 7 bases, J lost 0 bases, and 7 bases lay in between. The CDR3 is 13 amino acids. CDR3 region: CASTVGSGNTIYF. In nucleotides, the CDR3 is TGTGCCAGCACGGTCGGCTCTGGAAACACCATATATTTT.

The chain combines TRBV29-1 with TRBJ2-5, with D possibly being TRBD2 (6 bases). The CDR3 is 15 residues long. Trimming took 0 bases from V and 4 from J, leaving 15 bases between them. Germline V CDR1 and CDR2: SQVTM, ANQGSEA. The CDR3 DNA is TGCAGCGTTGAAGATTCGGCGGGGAGCTTAGAGACCCAGTACTTC. This sequence encodes CSVEDSAGSLETQYF. The entire variable domain, with the rest obtained from reference TRBV29-1 and TRBJ2-5, is as follows: SAVISQKPSRDICQRGTSLTIQCQVDSQVTMMFWYRQQPGQSLTLIATANQGSEATYESGFVIDKFPISRPNLTFSTLTVSNMSPEDSSIYLCSVEDSAGSLETQYFGPGTRLLVL.

The rearrangement links TRBV28 to TRBJ1-2; D may be TRBD1 (5 bases). V was shortened by 8 bases and J by 8 bases, with 18 bases between the two germline ends. The CDR3 is made up of 13 amino acids. Germline V gene lookup returns CDR1 MDHEN and CDR2 SYDVKM. CDR3 protein: CASSPSGRRGYTF. The CDR3 nucleotides are TGTGCCAGCTCGCCGTCGGGACGGCGAGGCTACACCTTC.